This T cell receptor beta chain was captured in a study of OX40 agonist ivuxolimab in advanced cancers. Study-level background: Ivuxolimab, which targeted the costimulatory receptor OX40 (CD134), was an agonistic, fully human IgG2 monoclonal antibody. Intravenous ivuxolimab was administered to patients every 2 weeks at six dose levels: 0.01, 0.1, 0.3, 1.5, 3 and 10 mg/kg. Of the 50 to 55 patients in dose escalation, around 20 had hepatocellular carcinoma, approximately 15 had melanoma, 9 had renal cell carcinoma and 9 had head and neck cancer. The dose-escalation cohort was 82.7% male with a mean age of around 64 years, ranging from roughly 20 to 80. Patients were allowed to have had prior anti-PD-1, anti-PD-L1 or anti-CTLA-4 therapy, and around 43% of the dose-escalation patients had been treated with checkpoint inhibitors. Partial responses occurred in three dose-escalation patients, of whom one had hepatocellular carcinoma and two had cutaneous melanoma. The purpose of peripheral TCRbeta sequencing was to test whether ivuxolimab changed TCR sequence diversity and led to clonal T-cell expansion. The paper reports the monotherapy dose-escalation portion (N of about 56 patients) of the phase I ivuxolimab trial.

The CDR3 numbers 13 residues from cysteine through phenylalanine. The DNA shown is the 39-base CDR3, in frame from base 1. V sheds 1 base and J sheds 5 bases, leaving 6 bases between their ends. CDR1 MNHEY and CDR2 SMNVEV were looked up in the germline V gene (reference sequence). Genomic DNA was extracted from sorted cells for sequencing of the TCRbeta CDR3 region. TCRbeta CDR3 regions were sequenced using the immunoSEQ Assay. Drawn from immuneACCESS, this table holds only the in-frame rearrangements with V and J called that TCRdb kept. Clones are partly lost; checked studies trace under half to an unresolved V gene and leave the rest unexplained. This sample lists around 87,000 clones; 85% to 95% were detected once. Over 2.5% of the sample comes from the top ten. Patients with autoimmune disease history or receiving systemic immunosuppression were excluded from the trial. Peripheral blood for TCR sequencing was collected from all dose cohorts at baseline, on cycle 4 day 1, and on cycle 7 day 1. Samples came from an open-label, multicenter, first-in-human phase I dose-escalation trial of ivuxolimab. Adults with locally advanced or metastatic head and neck squamous cell, hepatocellular, melanoma or renal cell carcinoma were enrolled in the trial. Before TCR sequencing, CD4+ T cells and CD8+ T cells from peripheral blood were sorted into separate populations.

The research as a whole found: Which antigens the clonally expanded peripheral T cells were specific for was not determined. In the 0.1-3.0 mg/kg groups, partial responders were among the patients with the lowest normalized peripheral clonal expansion, particularly in CD8+ T cells. Low levels of normalized T-cell clonal expansion were also seen in some patients who did not respond. On average, CD8+ T cells showed more expanded clones than CD4+ T cells after ivuxolimab. Clonal expansion of both CD4+ and CD8+ blood T cells was observed from baseline to week 6 at doses 0.1 to 3.0 mg/kg.

As for this clone: What this receptor recognizes is not known. Base qualities are not at hand, and no much larger clone is one base apart.

Recombination connected TRBV27 to TRBJ1-5; the D gene identity is not certain. This TCR came from an adult with an advanced solid tumor such as melanoma, head and neck, liver or kidney cancer. Sequencing used CD4+ or CD8+ T cells sorted from blood, obtained in a trial of the OX40 agonist ivuxolimab. The DNA sequence reads TGTGCCAGCAGTTTATGGGAGGATCAGCCCCAGCATTTT. Its protein reads: CASSLWEDQPQHF.